The text below deals with one T cell receptor beta chain. No antigen is known for it. Base qualities are not at hand, and no much larger clone is one base apart. Receptor amplification or capture employed RACE. The instrument given in TCRdb is NextSeq 500. During library preparation, unique molecular identifiers were attached to individual cDNA molecules so that TCRs could be counted in a quantitative, reproducible way. Both TCR alpha and TCR beta chains were sequenced from each blood RNA sample. The paper's data handling went like this. A median of about 87,000 TCRs per sample was observed, with a range of roughly 20,000 to 750,000. V, J and CDR3 annotation of the TCR reads was performed with the Decombinator software suite. To make PS versus PT1 abundance plots, every sample was subsampled to the same number of TCRs (28,000). TCRs were defined as expanded if absent before sensitization and observed at least eight times at the 2-week time point. The raw public reads went through TCRdb reprocessing: fastp at Q25, MiXCR clone calling, in-frame beta chains kept. Each entry merges the rows of one CDR3 protein and shows their most common DNA and genes. Here the V and J calls rest on TCRdb's processing, not on the authors' analysis. A total of under 450,000 distinct CDR3 sequences appear in this sample, about 6% of them only once. The ten largest clones add up to about 6% of the sample.

The data stem from a study of human T cells and chemical hapten exposure (dated by TCRdb to about 2021). Notes on the research overall: For sensitization, 2% DPC in acetone was applied to a roughly 2 cm by roughly 2 cm area of upper inner arm skin. For TCR sequencing, blood came from 25 to 35 alopecia patients at anywhere from one to four time points (pre-sensitization, 2, 6 and 24 weeks). Patch tests used Finn chambers with 0.01% DPC on the upper back, scored after 6 days by International Contact Dermatitis Research Group standards. Throughout the approximately 25-week study period, patients were also given weekly therapeutic DPC doses on the scalp. This study followed changes in the peripheral blood TCR repertoire in vivo during primary and secondary sensitization of alopecia patients to the hapten diphenylcyclopropenone (DPC). Blood was sampled from patients pre-sensitization (week 0) and at 2, 6 and about 24 weeks after DPC sensitization. Alopecia areata with under or over 50% scalp involvement, alopecia totalis and alopecia universalis were represented in the patient cohort, which was mostly female. Libraries were combined into a pool for sequencing, and differences in TCR yield between samples came mainly from small differences in library volumes within the pool. Broader findings and caveats from the paper: Expanded TCRs formed significantly more large CDR3 similarity clusters than pre-sensitization or healthy control sets, consistent with antigen-driven responses. Repeated subsampling changed both the strength of the expansion versus patch-test correlation and the threshold at which the correlation became significant. DPC sensitization did not change how many TCRs were above 1 in 1000 frequency, and no evidence was found of alterations in global repertoire structure. Patch test score correlated positively with the number of PT1 expanded TCRs, reaching significance at thresholds 8, 16 and 32 but not at 4. Alopecia, a presumed autoimmune disease, was present in all patients, so the immune response of the patients might differ from that of healthy individuals.

The CDR3 covers 18 residues, taking in both the cysteine and the phenylalanine. The only DNA kept is the CDR3, 54 bases in frame from the first base. The CDR1 and CDR2 encoded by the germline V gene are ENHRY and SYGVKD. V is pruned by 0 bases and J by 1 base, leaving 9 bases of the junction without a gene match. In light of the paper, this sample's time point label describes: patch test 2, 6 weeks after DPC sensitization. The sample's treatment or condition label is to be understood as: therapeutic diphenylcyclopropenone sensitization with weekly scalp DPC. At each patch-test visit, blood was drawn before the patch test was applied. Eligible patients were aged 18 to 70, diagnosed with alopecia, deemed suitable for DPC therapy, and excluded if pregnant. Total RNA was extracted from unfractionated whole blood collected in Tempus Blood RNA tubes.

This TCR came from a woman aged 18-30 years with alopecia areata. Some clones in this sample may be carry-over from other donors' samples. The rearrangement joined TRBV10-3 to TRBJ1-5, with TRBD1 matching 7 junction bases. The sequences come from whole blood, collected in connection with sensitization to the hapten diphenylcyclopropenone (DPC). The base sequence is TGTGCCATCAGTGAGTCACCGAAAGGGGGCAGGAGCAATCAGCCCCAGCATTTT. It translates to CAISESPKGGRSNQPQHF.